Below, 6 T cell receptor beta chains from the same sample are listed, as sequenced in a study of PD-1 blockade in classical Hodgkin lymphoma. Some clones are missing from TCRdb's copy, which holds only in-frame ones; the method was immunoSEQ multiplex PCR. Here the sample spans around 40,000 clones, 77% being singletons. The time point denotes: cycle 4 day 1 (C4D1), after around six weeks of nivolumab. All the patients suffered relapse after autologous stem cell transplantation, and brentuximab vedotin exposure differed. The sample here was peripheral blood mononuclear cells (PBMCs), taken before the fourth cycle of nivolumab. These receptors were taken from a human donor with classical Hodgkin lymphoma.

J is TRBJ2-7 and V is TRBV14; possibly TRBD1 for D (6 bases). Trimming pared 6 bases from V and 5 bases from J, leaving 17 bases between. This CDR3 has 14 amino acids. Germline V gives CDR1 SGHDN, CDR2 FVKESK. Here the CDR3 reads CASRDSGLIHEQYF. The CDR3 bases are TGTGCCAGCAGGGACAGCGGATTAATTCACGAGCAGTACTTC.

J is TRBJ1-2 and V is TRBV18; D gene unclear. Germline CDR1 and CDR2: KGHSH and LQKENI. The CDR3 totals 13 residues. V was clipped by 3 bases and J by 1 base, with 6 bases between them. The CDR3 protein is CASSPQINYGYTF. The CDR3 region has the DNA TGTGCCAGCTCACCGCAGATTAACTATGGCTACACCTTC.

The chain uses TRBV15 and TRBJ1-3, with D unclear. Germline CDR1 is LNHNV and CDR2 is YYDKDF (reference sequence). The V end was cut by 0 bases, the J end by 0 bases, with 12 bases between. This CDR3 is built from 17 residues. CDR3 in amino acids: CATSRDLPIFSGNTIYF. In DNA, the CDR3 is TGTGCCACCAGCAGAGATCTCCCGATTTTCTCTGGAAACACCATATATTTT.

The gene calls are TRBV19 and TRBJ1-2; 12 nucleotides align to TRBD1. The germline gives CDR1 LNHDA, CDR2 SQIVND (reference sequence). V was clipped by 3 bases and J by 6 bases; unmatched bases: 5. The CDR3 sequence is 15 residues long. The CDR3 is CASSIWDRGRNGYTF. In DNA, the CDR3 is TGTGCCAGTAGTATTTGGGACAGGGGGCGAAATGGCTACACCTTC.

V gene TRBV4-1 combines with J gene TRBJ1-5, with 9 positions matching TRBD1. Trimming cost V 3 bases and J 1 base; bases outside gene matches: 4. CDR1 is MGHRA and CDR2 is YSYEKL in the germline V gene. The CDR3 spans 16 residues. The CDR3 loop reads CASSQQTGGSNQPQHF. The CDR3 nucleotides are TGCGCCAGCAGCCAGCAAACAGGGGGCAGCAATCAGCCCCAGCATTTT.

The chain uses TRBV28 and TRBJ2-2, with D perhaps TRBD2 (6 bases). The germline V gene encodes CDR1 MDHEN and CDR2 SYDVKM. The V and J ends lost 6 bases and 0 bases respectively, with 20 bases between them. The CDR3 is 18 residues long. The DNA of the CDR3 is TGTGCCAGCAGCACTCCCGGGATCGGGGGACCGAACACCGGGGAGCTGTTTTTT. Its translation: CASSTPGIGGPNTGELFF.